The rows below give T cell receptor beta chains drawn from one sample of a study of blood T cell repertoires in COVID-19. Repertoires were generated with immunoSEQ multiplex PCR, while TCRdb's copy carries only in-frame clones and drops some. The repertoire has a few hundred thousand clones, approximately 92% of them found once; the top ten carry over 2%. The source material was PBMCs or T cells enriched from blood (not recorded which). The receptors come from a woman aged 18-35 years who had recovered from COVID-19. CDR3s include the opening cysteine and the closing phenylalanine or tryptophan. D genes are given only for firm matches. The size field is filled for only some rows; it gives once, few, many or a size class.

NA	TRBV10-3	NA	TRBJ1-5	TGTGCCATCAGTGATGGGCGGGACAATCAGCCCCAGCATTTT	CAISDGRDNQPQHF
NA	TRBV6-1	NA	TRBJ1-1	TGTGCCAGCAGTGAATCCGGTCGGGCTGAAGCTTTCTTT	CASSESGRAEAFF
NA	TRBV3-1/TRBV3-2	NA	TRBJ1-1	TGTGCCAGCAGCCAAGGTTCACAGCCGAACACTGAAGCTTTCTTT	CASSQGSQPNTEAFF
NA	TRBV6-5	NA	TRBJ2-1	TGTGCCAGCAGTTCGGGGGGCCACGGCAATGAGCAGTTCTTC	CASSSGGHGNEQFF
NA	TRBV19	TRBD1	TRBJ1-6	TGTGCCAGTAGCCCCGGAATGGGACAGGGGACTTCACCCCTCCACTTT	CASSPGMGQGTSPLHF
NA	TRBV28	TRBD1	TRBJ1-6	TGTGCCAGCAGTTCACCGGGACAGGGGCTTTCACCCCTCCACTTT	CASSSPGQGLSPLHF
NA	TRBV5-8	NA	TRBJ2-3	TGTGCCAGCAGCTTGGTCCCCAGGGGCACATATACGCAGTATTTT	CASSLVPRGTYTQYF
NA	TRBV5-1	TRBD2	TRBJ2-1	TGCGCCAGCAGCTTGCCGCGGGGGAACTCCTACAATGAGCAGTTCTTC	CASSLPRGNSYNEQFF
NA	TRBV4-1	NA	TRBJ2-5	TGCGCCAGCAGCTTCTACAGGGAAGAGACCCAGTACTTC	CASSFYREETQYF
NA	TRBV10-3	TRBD2	TRBJ2-3	TGTGCCATCAGTGAGTCGAGTAGCGGGGGGGCACATACGCAGTATTTT	CAISESSSGGAHTQYF
NA	TRBV7-9	NA	TRBJ2-3	TGTGCCAGCAGCTTACCAGGGGCAGATACGCAGTATTTT	CASSLPGADTQYF
NA	TRBV28	TRBD1	TRBJ2-7	TGTGCCAGCAGCTTGACAGGGAGCCCCGAGCAGTACTTC	CASSLTGSPEQYF
NA	TRBV6-5	TRBD1	TRBJ1-4	TGTGCCAGCAGTTACATACCGGGACAGGGGAATGAAAAACTGTTTTTT	CASSYIPGQGNEKLFF
NA	TRBV10-3	NA	TRBJ1-1	TGTGCCATCAGTGTGGGCGGGGGGGACACTGAAGCTTTCTTT	CAISVGGGDTEAFF
once	TRBV27	TRBD1	TRBJ1-5	TGTGCCAGCAGTCAACAGGGGAGGCAGCCCCAGCATTTT	CASSQQGRQPQHF
NA	TRBV3-1/TRBV3-2	NA	TRBJ2-1	TGTGCCAGCAGCAACACTCCGGGGTCTGAGCAGTTCTTC	CASSNTPGSEQFF